The rows below give T cell receptor beta chains drawn from one sample of a study of blood T cell repertoires in COVID-19. Assay: immunoSEQ multiplex PCR; the TCRdb copy retains only in-frame clones and omits some. This table holds about 87,000 clones, roughly 76% found once. The sequencing sample was made of peripheral blood. The receptors derive from a woman between 45 and 65 years old with acute or convalescent COVID-19. CDR3s leave out the opening cysteine and the closing phenylalanine or tryptophan.

V gene,CDR3 length,J gene,CDR3 protein
TRBV19,10,TRBJ1-2,ASSIDRVGYT
TRBV3-1/TRBV3-2,13,TRBJ2-2,ASSHGTMNTGELF
TRBV7-9,13,TRBJ1-3,ASSLGGDSRNTIY
TRBV6-5,13,TRBJ2-6,ASRDRGTGANVLT
TRBV18,12,TRBJ2-3,ASSPPGRVDTQY
TRBV28,9,TRBJ1-2,ASRQDRGYT
TRBV19,12,TRBJ2-7,ASNRDSRSYEQY
TRBV5-8,11,TRBJ2-4,ASSYHPGSIQY
TRBV6-5,14,TRBJ2-7,ASSYSSGVPTYEQY
TRBV6-5,11,TRBJ1-6,ASRRQEFSPLH
TRBV30,11,TRBJ2-3,ALSRSLTDTQY
TRBV28,13,TRBJ2-3,ASSLFTGGLDTQY
TRBV6-5,11,TRBJ1-1,ASSNRVNTEAF
TRBV5-1,12,TRBJ2-6,ASGLNSGANVLT
TRBV5-6,11,TRBJ2-1,ASSSYGVNEQF
TRBV11-3,12,TRBJ2-1,ASSLPGGGDEQF
TRBV27,10,TRBJ1-2,ASKGSGYGYT
TRBV29-1,12,TRBJ2-2,SAGQKSNTGELF
TRBV12-3/TRBV12-4,11,TRBJ1-2,ASSPDSSYGYT
TRBV18,12,TRBJ1-4,ASSRSRETEKLF
TRBV7-2,13,TRBJ1-5,ASSPWGTSNQPQH
TRBV7-9,13,TRBJ2-2,ASSPTGVNTGELF
TRBV6-6,20,TRBJ2-7,ASSLLDTAVTTKGVAPREQY
TRBV27,12,TRBJ2-7,ASSLFGGEYEQY
TRBV2,13,TRBJ1-5,ASSPQTQGNQPQH
TRBV11-2,12,TRBJ2-5,ASSLVSAGGTQY
TRBV6-2/TRBV6-3,17,TRBJ1-1,ASSYSSIQGAGMNTEAF
TRBV28,11,TRBJ1-5,ATTGRGGQPQH
TRBV5-6,12,TRBJ1-2,ASSQRTVFDGYT
TRBV6-4,12,TRBJ2-1,ASSASGGAYEQF
TRBV9,12,TRBJ2-2,ASSSEGYTGELF
TRBV6-5,13,TRBJ1-1,ASSPRGIPNTEAF
TRBV25-1,13,TRBJ1-1,ASSVSGGSYTEAF
TRBV5-4,14,TRBJ2-1,ASSLGGTGGYNEQF
TRBV7-2,14,TRBJ1-3,ASSLGSGLNGNTIY
TRBV18,13,TRBJ1-5,ASSQDRGGDQPQH
TRBV9,15,TRBJ1-4,ASSVDGGDATNEKLF
TRBV7-9,12,TRBJ2-5,AGSMGGVGETQY
TRBV4-1,14,TRBJ1-2,ASSQDFTGVIYGYT
TRBV27,12,TRBJ2-7,ASSRTGLFYEQY
TRBV9,15,TRBJ1-1,ASSVDPPTGVDTEAF
TRBV9,13,TRBJ1-6,ASSSTTGQGSPLH
TRBV28,13,TRBJ2-7,ASSPPARHNQILD
TRBV27,13,TRBJ2-1,ASSLRQGAGGEQF
TRBV18,12,TRBJ2-5,ASSPNLARETQY
TRBV5-6,12,TRBJ1-6,ASSLPGTFSPLH
TRBV5-1,13,TRBJ2-5,ASSSAGGWQETQY
TRBV28,13,TRBJ1-2,ASSGDRDFSYGYT
TRBV7-8,14,TRBJ2-1,ASSFTPAGGWDEQF
TRBV7-7,14,TRBJ2-2,ASSLGRLVNTGELF
TRBV7-2,12,TRBJ1-1,ASSLFRRGTEAF
TRBV7-2,14,TRBJ2-1,ASSLTSGGASNEQF
TRBV24-1,14,TRBJ2-2,ATSAGDRGNTGELF
TRBV7-6,13,TRBJ2-7,ASSLARGVSYEQY
TRBV19,14,TRBJ2-1,ASSILSSGGSHEQF
TRBV12-1,13,TRBJ1-5,ASSPWDRRNQPQH
TRBV3-1/TRBV3-2,11,TRBJ1-5,ASSYNSNQPQH
TRBV6-5,10,TRBJ1-5,ASNLGDQPQH
TRBV28,12,TRBJ1-5,ASRPGNSNQPQH
TRBV5-1,12,TRBJ2-1,ASKSSGGPGEQF